Below, one TCR beta chain is given with its context. Its matching antigen is unknown. The CDR3 consists of 13 residues. V was shortened by 4 bases and J by 1 base, with 8 bases between the two germline ends. CDR1 and CDR2 from the germline V gene are SQVTM and ANQGSEA. This specimen belongs to a study of shared clonotypes between healthy human individuals. About the research overall: The plates for each donor numbered three CD4 naive, three CD4 memory, two CD8 naive and one CD8 memory. Study-wide results and limits: Clonotypes not shared had lower generation probabilities than those common to all four donors.

Sequenced by immunoSEQ multiplex PCR; TCRdb stores in-frame clones only, minus some. This table has roughly 2.5 million clones, around nine tenths appearing once. The V and J genes are TRBV29-1 and TRBJ2-4; D possibly corresponds to TRBD2 (6 bases). This clonotype was obtained from a man aged 18 to 30 in good health. The specimen was naive CD4+ T cells sorted from blood. The subset here: CD45RA+ positively selected. CDR3 protein: CSVGGRAKNIQYF. The CDR3 nucleotides are TGCAGCGTTGGTGGGAGGGCCAAAAACATTCAGTACTTC.